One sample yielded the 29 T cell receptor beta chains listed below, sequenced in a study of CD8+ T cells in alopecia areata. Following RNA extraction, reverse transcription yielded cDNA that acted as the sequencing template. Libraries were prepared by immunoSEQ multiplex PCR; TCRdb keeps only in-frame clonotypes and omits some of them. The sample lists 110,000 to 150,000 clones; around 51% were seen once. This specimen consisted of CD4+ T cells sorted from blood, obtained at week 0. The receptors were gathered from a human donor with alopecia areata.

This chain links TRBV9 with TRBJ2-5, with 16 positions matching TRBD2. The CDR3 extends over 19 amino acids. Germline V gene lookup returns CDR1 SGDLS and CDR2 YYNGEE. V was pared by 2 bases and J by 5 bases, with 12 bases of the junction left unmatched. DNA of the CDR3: TGTGCCAGCAGCGTCGGGACTAGCGGGAGGGCCGTGCTGTGGGAGACCCAGTACTTC. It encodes CASSVGTSGRAVLWETQYF.

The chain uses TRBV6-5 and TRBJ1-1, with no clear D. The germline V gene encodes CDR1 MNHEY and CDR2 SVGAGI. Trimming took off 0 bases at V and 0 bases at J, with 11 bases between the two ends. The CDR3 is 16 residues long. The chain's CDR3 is CASSYSRVSVNTEAFF. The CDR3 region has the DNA TGTGCCAGCAGTTACTCGAGGGTATCCGTGAACACTGAAGCTTTCTTT.

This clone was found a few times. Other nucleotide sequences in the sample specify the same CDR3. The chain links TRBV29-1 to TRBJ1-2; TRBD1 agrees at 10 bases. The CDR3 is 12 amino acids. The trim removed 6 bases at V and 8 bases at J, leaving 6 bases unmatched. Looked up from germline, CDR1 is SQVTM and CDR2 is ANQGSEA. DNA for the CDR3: TGCAGCGTGGGCGGACAGGGGGGAGGCTACACCTTC. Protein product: CSVGGQGGGYTF.

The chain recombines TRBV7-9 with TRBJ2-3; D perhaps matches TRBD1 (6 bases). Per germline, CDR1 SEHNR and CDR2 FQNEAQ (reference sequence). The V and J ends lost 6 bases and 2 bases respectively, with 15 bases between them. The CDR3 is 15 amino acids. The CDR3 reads CASRGLTGFTDTQYF. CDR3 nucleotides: TGTGCCAGCAGGGGGTTGACAGGATTCACAGATACGCAGTATTTT.

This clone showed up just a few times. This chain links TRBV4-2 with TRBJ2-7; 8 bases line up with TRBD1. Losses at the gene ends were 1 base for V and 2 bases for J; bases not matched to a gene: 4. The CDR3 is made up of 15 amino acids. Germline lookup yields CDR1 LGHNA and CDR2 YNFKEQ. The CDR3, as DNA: TGTGCCAGCAGCCAAGGGGGACAGGTCCCCTACGAGCAGTACTTC. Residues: CASSQGGQVPYEQYF.

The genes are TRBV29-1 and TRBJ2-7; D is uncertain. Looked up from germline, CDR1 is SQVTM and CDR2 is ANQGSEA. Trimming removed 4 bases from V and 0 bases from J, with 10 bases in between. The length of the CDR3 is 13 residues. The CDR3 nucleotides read TGCAGCGTTGGGCAGAAGAGCTCCTACGAGCAGTACTTC. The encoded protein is CSVGQKSSYEQYF.

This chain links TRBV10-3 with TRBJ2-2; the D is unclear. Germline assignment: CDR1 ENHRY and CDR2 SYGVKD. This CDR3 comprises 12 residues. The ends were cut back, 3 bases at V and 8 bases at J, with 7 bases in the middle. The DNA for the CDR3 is TGTGCCATCAGTGAAATTCGGGGGGAGCTGTTTTTT. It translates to CAISEIRGELFF.

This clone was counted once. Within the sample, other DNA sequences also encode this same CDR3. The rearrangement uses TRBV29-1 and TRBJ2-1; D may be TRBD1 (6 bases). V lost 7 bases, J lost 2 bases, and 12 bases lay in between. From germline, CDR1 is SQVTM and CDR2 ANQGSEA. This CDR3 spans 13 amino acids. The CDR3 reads CSGGQGTYNEQFF. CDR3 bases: TGCAGCGGGGGACAAGGTACCTACAATGAGCAGTTCTTC.

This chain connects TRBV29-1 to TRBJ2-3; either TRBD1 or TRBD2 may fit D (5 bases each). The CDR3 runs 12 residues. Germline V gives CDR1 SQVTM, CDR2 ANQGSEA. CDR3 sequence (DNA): TGCAGTGCCGGGACGAGGAGGGATACGCAGTATTTT. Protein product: CSAGTRRDTQYF.

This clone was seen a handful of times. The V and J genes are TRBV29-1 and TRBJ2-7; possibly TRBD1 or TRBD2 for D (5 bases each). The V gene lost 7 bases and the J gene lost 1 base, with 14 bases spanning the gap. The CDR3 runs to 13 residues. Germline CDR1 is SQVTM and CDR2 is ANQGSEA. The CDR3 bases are TGCAGCGCTGTGGGACGGGATTCCTACGAGCAGTACTTC. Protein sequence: CSAVGRDSYEQYF.

The CDR3 DNA is TGTGCCAGTAGTTATACAGGGGTGAGCTCCTACAATGAGCAGTTCTTC. This encodes CASSYTGVSSYNEQFF. This sequence joins TRBV19 and TRBJ2-1; 7 positions match TRBD1. The CDR3 contains 16 residues. Germline V lookup: CDR1 LNHDA, CDR2 SQIVND (reference sequence). Germline trimming cut 5 bases from V and 0 bases from J; bases unmatched to any gene: 7.

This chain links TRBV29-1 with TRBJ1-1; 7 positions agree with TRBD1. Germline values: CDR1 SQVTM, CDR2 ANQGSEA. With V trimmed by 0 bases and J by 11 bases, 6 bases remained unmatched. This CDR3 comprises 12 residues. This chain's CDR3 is CSVEDAGTAAFF. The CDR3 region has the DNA TGCAGCGTTGAAGACGCCGGGACAGCGGCTTTCTTT. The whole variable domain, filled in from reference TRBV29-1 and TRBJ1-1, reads SAVISQKPSRDICQRGTSLTIQCQVDSQVTMMFWYRQQPGQSLTLIATANQGSEATYESGFVIDKFPISRPNLTFSTLTVSNMSPEDSSIYLCSVEDAGTAAFFGQGTRLTVV.

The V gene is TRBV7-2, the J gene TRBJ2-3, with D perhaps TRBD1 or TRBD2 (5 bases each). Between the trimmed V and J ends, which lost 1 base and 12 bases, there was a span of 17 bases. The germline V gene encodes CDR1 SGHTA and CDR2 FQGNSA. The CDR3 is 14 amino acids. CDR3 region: CASSLEPGRLAQYF. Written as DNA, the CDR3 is TGTGCCAGCAGCTTAGAACCGGGACGCCTCGCCCAGTATTTT.

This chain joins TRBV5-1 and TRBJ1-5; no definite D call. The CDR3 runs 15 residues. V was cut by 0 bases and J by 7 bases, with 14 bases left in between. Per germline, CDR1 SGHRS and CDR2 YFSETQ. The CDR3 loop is CASSLVPGVRQPQHF. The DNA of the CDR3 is TGCGCCAGCAGCTTGGTTCCCGGGGTCAGGCAGCCCCAGCATTTT.

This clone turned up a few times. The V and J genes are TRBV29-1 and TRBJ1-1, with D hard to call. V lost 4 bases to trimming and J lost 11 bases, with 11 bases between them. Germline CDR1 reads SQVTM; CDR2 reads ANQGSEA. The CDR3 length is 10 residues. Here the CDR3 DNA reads TGCAGCGTTGTTGACTATGGGGCTTTCTTT. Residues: CSVVDYGAFF. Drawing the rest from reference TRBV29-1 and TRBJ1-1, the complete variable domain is SAVISQKPSRDICQRGTSLTIQCQVDSQVTMMFWYRQQPGQSLTLIATANQGSEATYESGFVIDKFPISRPNLTFSTLTVSNMSPEDSSIYLCSVVDYGAFFGQGTRLTVV.

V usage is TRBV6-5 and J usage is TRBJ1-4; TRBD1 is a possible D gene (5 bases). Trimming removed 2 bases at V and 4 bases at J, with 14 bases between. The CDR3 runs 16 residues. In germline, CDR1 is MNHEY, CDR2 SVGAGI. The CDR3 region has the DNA TGTGCCAGCAGTTACAGCACCGGGACCATTAATGAAAAACTGTTTTTT. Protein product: CASSYSTGTINEKLFF.

As DNA, the CDR3 is TGTGCCAGCAGTTTAGCCCCGGGACTAGCGGGACGAGATACGCAGTATTTT. Translating it yields CASSLAPGLAGRDTQYF. The chain joins TRBV27 to TRBJ2-3; 13 bases align to TRBD2. Looked up from germline, CDR1 is MNHEY and CDR2 is SMNVEV (reference sequence). The CDR3 covers 17 residues. The trim removed 2 bases at V and 5 bases at J, leaving 7 bases unmatched.

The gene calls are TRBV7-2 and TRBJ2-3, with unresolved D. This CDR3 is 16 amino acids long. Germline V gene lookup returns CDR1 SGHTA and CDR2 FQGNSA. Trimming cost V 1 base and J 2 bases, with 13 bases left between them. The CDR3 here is CASSLGADLNTDTQYF. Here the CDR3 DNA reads TGTGCCAGCAGCTTAGGGGCGGATCTCAACACAGATACGCAGTATTTT.

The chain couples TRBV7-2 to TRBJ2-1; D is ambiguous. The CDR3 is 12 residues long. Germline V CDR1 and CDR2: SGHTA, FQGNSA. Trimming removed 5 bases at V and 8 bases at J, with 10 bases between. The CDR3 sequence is CASSPQDDEQFF. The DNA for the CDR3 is TGTGCCAGCAGCCCGCAGGATGATGAGCAGTTCTTC.

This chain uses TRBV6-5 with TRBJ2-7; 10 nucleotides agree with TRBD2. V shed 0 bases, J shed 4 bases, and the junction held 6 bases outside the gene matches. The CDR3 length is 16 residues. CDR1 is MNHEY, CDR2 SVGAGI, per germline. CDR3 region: CASSYSITAGGYEQYF. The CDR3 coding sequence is TGTGCCAGCAGTTACTCGATAACAGCGGGAGGGTACGAGCAGTACTTC.

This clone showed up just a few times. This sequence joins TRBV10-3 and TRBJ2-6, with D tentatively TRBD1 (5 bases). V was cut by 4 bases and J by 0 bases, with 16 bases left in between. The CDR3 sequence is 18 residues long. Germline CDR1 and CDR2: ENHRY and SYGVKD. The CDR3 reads CAISALTADDSGANVLTF. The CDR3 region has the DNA TGTGCCATCAGTGCCCTGACAGCCGATGACTCTGGGGCCAACGTCCTGACTTTC.

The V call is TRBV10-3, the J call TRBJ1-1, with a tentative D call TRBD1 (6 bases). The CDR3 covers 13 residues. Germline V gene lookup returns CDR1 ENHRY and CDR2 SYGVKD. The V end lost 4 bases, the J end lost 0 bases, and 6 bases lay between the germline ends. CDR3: CAISGTVNTEAFF. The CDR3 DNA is TGTGCCATCAGTGGGACAGTGAACACTGAAGCTTTCTTT.

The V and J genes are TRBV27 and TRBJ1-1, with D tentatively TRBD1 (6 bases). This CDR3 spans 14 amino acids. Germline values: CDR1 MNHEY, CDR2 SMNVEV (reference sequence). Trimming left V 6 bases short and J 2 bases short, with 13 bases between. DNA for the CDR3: TGTGCCAGCAGGCCCCGGGGGGCTAACACTGAAGCTTTCTTT. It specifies CASRPRGANTEAFF.

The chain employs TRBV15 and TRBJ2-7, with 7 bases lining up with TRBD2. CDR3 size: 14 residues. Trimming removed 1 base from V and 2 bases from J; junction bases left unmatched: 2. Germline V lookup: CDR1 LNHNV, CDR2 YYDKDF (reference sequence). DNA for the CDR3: TGTGCCACCAGCAGAGCTGGGAGGGCCTACGAGCAGTACTTC. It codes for CATSRAGRAYEQYF.

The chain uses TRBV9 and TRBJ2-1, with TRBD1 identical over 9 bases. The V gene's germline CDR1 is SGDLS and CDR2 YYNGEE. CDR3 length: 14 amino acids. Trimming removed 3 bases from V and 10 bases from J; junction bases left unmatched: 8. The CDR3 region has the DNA TGTGCCAGCAGCGCATACAGACAGGGGGGCGAGCAGTTCTTC. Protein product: CASSAYRQGGEQFF.

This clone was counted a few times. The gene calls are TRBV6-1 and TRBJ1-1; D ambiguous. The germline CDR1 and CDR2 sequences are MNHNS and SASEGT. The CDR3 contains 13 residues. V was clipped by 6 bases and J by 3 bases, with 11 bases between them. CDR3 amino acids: CASRGRTDTEAFF. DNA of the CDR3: TGTGCCAGCAGAGGTCGGACGGACACTGAAGCTTTCTTT.

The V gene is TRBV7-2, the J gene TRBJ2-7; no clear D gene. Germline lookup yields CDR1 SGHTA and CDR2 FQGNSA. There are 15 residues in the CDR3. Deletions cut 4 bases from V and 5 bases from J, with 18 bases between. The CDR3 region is CASSSTGPSNHEQYF. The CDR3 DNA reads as TGTGCCAGCAGCTCAACCGGGCCTTCGAACCACGAGCAGTACTTC.

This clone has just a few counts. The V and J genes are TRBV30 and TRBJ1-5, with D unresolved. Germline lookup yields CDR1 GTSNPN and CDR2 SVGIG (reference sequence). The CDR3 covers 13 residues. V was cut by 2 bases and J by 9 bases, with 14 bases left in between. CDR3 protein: CAWSSEARAPQHF. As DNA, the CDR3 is TGTGCCTGGAGTTCGGAGGCCCGGGCGCCCCAGCATTTT.

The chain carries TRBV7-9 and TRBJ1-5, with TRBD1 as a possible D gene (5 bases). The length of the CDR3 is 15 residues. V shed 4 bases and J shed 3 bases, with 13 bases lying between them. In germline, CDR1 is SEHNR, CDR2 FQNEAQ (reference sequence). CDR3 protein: CASSYGAANNQPQHF. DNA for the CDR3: TGTGCCAGCAGCTATGGGGCGGCCAACAATCAGCCCCAGCATTTT.